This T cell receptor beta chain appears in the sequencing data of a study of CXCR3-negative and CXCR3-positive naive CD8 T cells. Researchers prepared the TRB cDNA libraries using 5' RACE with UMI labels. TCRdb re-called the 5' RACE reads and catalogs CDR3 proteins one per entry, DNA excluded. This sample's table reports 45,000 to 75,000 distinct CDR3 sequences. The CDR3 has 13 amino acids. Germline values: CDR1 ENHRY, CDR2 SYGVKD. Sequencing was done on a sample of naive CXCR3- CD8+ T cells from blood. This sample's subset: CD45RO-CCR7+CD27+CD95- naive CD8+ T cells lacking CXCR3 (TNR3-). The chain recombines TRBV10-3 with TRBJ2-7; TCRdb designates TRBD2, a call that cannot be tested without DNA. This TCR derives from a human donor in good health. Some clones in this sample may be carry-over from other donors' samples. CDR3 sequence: CAIMPDFFYEQYF.